This T cell receptor beta chain was recovered during a study of T cell changes during pregnancy in multiple sclerosis. Profiled with immunoSEQ multiplex PCR; TCRdb holds only in-frame clones, not every one. Of approximately 100,000 clones listed, around 93% are singletons. Germline CDR1 reads MNHNS; CDR2 reads SASEGT. CDR3 length equals 17 residues. J lost 3 bases, V lost 4 bases, and 6 bases had no gene match. The material was peripheral blood, obtained in the third trimester of pregnancy. This receptor was taken from a female donor with multiple sclerosis, enrolled in a pregnancy study. The gene calls are TRBV6-1 and TRBJ2-6; 10 positions agree with TRBD1. The CDR3 is CASSAFGTGDGANVLTF. The CDR3 bases are TGTGCCAGCAGTGCCTTCGGGACAGGGGATGGGGCCAACGTCCTGACTTTC.